These 13 T cell receptor beta chains came from one sample sequenced in a study of blood T cell repertoires in COVID-19. The data were produced by immunoSEQ multiplex PCR, yet TCRdb's version contains in-frame clones alone and is incomplete. In the table there are 180,000 or so clones, over 80% of which are singletons. What was sequenced was PBMCs or T cells enriched from blood (not recorded which). Source of these receptors: an older woman who had recovered from COVID-19.

The chain recombines TRBV11-3 with TRBJ2-2; possibly TRBD2 for D (6 bases). The ends were cut back, 5 bases at V and 4 bases at J, with 14 bases in the middle. In germline, CDR1 is SGHNT, CDR2 YENEEA. The CDR3 has 15 amino acids. CDR3 region: CASSPGGGRTGELFF. The CDR3 DNA reads TGTGCCAGCAGCCCCGGGGGTGGCCGCACCGGGGAGCTGTTTTTT.

In its sample, this clone was seen a few times. The gene calls are TRBV2 and TRBJ1-2; maybe TRBD1 (6 bases). Germline V lookup: CDR1 SNHLY, CDR2 FYNNEI. CDR3 size: 12 residues. Trimming stripped 2 bases from V and 6 bases from J, with 7 bases between. The CDR3 DNA sequence: TGTGCCAGCAGTGAAAACAGGGATGGCTACACCTTC. Amino acid sequence: CASSENRDGYTF.

J is TRBJ2-2 and V is TRBV24-1; 10 bases fit TRBD1. J lost 5 bases, V lost 10 bases, and 6 bases had no gene match. The V gene's germline CDR1 is KGHDR and CDR2 SFDVKD. This CDR3 is 14 amino acids long. CDR3: CATSTGGRTGELFF. CDR3 nucleotide sequence: TGTGCCACGTCGACAGGGGGCCGTACCGGGGAGCTGTTTTTT.

This chain joins TRBV15 and TRBJ1-2; D gene uncertain. Germline V gene data show CDR1 as LNHNV and CDR2 as YYDKDF (reference sequence). Trimming pared 0 bases from V and 7 bases from J, leaving 9 bases between. The CDR3 totals 13 residues. The CDR3 sequence is CATSRERGSGYTF. The CDR3, as DNA: TGTGCCACCAGCAGAGAACGAGGTAGTGGCTACACCTTC.

The rearrangement joins TRBV15 to TRBJ1-2; TRBD1 aligns across 7 bases. This CDR3 is 14 amino acids long. The germline gives CDR1 LNHNV, CDR2 YYDKDF (reference sequence). The trim removed 3 bases at V and 8 bases at J, leaving 9 bases unmatched. The DNA of the CDR3 is TGTGCCACCAGCAGTAAGGACAGGTGGTACGGCTACACCTTC. Encoded protein: CATSSKDRWYGYTF.

This clone was detected once. The rearrangement joins TRBV3-1 (or the pseudogene TRBV3-2) to TRBJ2-1, with D perhaps TRBD1 (6 bases). The germline V and J ends were trimmed by 2 bases and 0 bases, with 8 bases remaining between them. The CDR3 loop spans 15 amino acids. Germline values: CDR1 LGHDT, CDR2 YNNKEL (reference sequence). The CDR3 region is CASSQQGRSYNEQFF. CDR3 DNA sequence: TGTGCCAGCAGCCAACAGGGGCGCTCCTACAATGAGCAGTTCTTC.

The V call is TRBV5-1, the J call TRBJ2-5, with unresolved D. The germline gives CDR1 SGHRS, CDR2 YFSETQ. Between the trimmed V and J ends, which lost 3 bases and 5 bases, there was a span of 5 bases. This CDR3 has 11 residues. CDR3 DNA: TGCGCCAGCAGCTCCGCGGAGACCCAGTACTTC. Protein product: CASSSAETQYF.

The rearrangement links TRBV2 to TRBJ2-7, with a possible D match to TRBD2 (6 bases). Germline assignment: CDR1 SNHLY and CDR2 FYNNEI. Deletions cut 6 bases from V and 2 bases from J, with 17 bases between. CDR3 length: 15 residues. CDR3 in amino acids: CASSERARITYEQYF. The CDR3, as DNA: TGTGCCAGCAGCGAGCGGGCAAGGATTACCTACGAGCAGTACTTC.

V gene TRBV5-8 combines with J gene TRBJ2-5; D call uncertain. Trimming cost V 1 base and J 7 bases, with 8 bases left between them. This CDR3 is built from 12 residues. Germline CDR1 is SGHTS and CDR2 is YDEGEE. CDR3 DNA: TGTGCCAGCAGCTTGCAGTCAGGGACCCAGTACTTC. It encodes CASSLQSGTQYF.

This chain connects TRBV28 to TRBJ1-1, with D perhaps TRBD1 (6 bases). Germline CDR1 reads MDHEN; CDR2 reads SYDVKM. Trimming cost V 10 bases and J 1 base, with 16 bases left between them. The length of the CDR3 is 14 residues. As DNA, the CDR3 is TGTGCCACCACGGGGGGGCAGCCGAACACTGAAGCTTTCTTT. Protein: CATTGGQPNTEAFF.

The rearrangement links TRBV4-1 to TRBJ1-1; D remains ambiguous. Germline V lookup: CDR1 MGHRA, CDR2 YSYEKL. V lost 4 bases, J lost 3 bases, and 18 bases lay in between. The CDR3 consists of 16 residues. The CDR3 spells CASSPIGREVYTEAFF. The CDR3 DNA is TGCGCCAGCAGCCCGATAGGGAGGGAAGTGTACACTGAAGCTTTCTTT.

The chain uses TRBV2 and TRBJ2-2; tentative D call: TRBD1 (5 bases). The V gene lost 6 bases and the J gene lost 0 bases, with 14 bases spanning the gap. Germline loops: CDR1 SNHLY, CDR2 FYNNEI. This CDR3 has 16 residues. CDR3 residues: CASSRIKTANTGELFF. The CDR3 coding sequence is TGTGCCAGCAGCCGCATTAAGACAGCGAACACCGGGGAGCTGTTTTTT.

This chain connects TRBV19 to TRBJ1-2, with TRBD1 matching over 7 bases. Trimming at V came to 5 bases and at J to 8 bases, leaving 11 bases not matched to a gene. The germline V gene has CDR1 LNHDA and CDR2 SQIVND (reference sequence). The CDR3 is 14 residues long. The CDR3 DNA is TGTGCCAGTAGTGCTCGGACAGGAAGGGACGGCTACACCTTC. Translating gives CASSARTGRDGYTF.